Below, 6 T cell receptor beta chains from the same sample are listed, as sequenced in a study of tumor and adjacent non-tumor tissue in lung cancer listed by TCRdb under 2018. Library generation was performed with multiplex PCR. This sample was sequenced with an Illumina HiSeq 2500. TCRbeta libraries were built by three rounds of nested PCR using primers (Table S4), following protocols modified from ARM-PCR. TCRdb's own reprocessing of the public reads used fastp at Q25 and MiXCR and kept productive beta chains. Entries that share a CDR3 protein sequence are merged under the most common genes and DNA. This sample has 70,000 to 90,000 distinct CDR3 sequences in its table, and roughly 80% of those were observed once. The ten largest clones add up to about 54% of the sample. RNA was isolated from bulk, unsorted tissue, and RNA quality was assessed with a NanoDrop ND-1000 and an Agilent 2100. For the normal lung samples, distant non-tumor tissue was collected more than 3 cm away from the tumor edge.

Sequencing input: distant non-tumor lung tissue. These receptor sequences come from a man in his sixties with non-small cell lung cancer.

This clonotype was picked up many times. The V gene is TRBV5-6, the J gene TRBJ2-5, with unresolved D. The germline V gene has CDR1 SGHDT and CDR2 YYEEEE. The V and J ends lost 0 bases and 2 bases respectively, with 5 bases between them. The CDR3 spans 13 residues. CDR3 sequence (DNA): TGTGCCAGCAGCTTGGCTCTGCAAGAGACCCAGTACTTC. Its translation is CASSLALQETQYF.

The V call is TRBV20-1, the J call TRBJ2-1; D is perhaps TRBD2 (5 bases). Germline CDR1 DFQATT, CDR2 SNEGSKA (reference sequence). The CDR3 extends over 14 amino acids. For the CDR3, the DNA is TGCAGCCACAACGGGGTCCTGGACTACAATGAGCAGTTCTTC. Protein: CSHNGVLDYNEQFF.

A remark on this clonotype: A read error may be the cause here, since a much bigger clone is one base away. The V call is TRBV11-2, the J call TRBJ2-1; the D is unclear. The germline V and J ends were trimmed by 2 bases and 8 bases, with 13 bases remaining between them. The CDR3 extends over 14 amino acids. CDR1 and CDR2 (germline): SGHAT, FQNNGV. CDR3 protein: CASSLTWFEDEQFF. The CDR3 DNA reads TGTGCCAGCAGCTTAACATGGTTTGAGGATGAGCAGTTCTTC.

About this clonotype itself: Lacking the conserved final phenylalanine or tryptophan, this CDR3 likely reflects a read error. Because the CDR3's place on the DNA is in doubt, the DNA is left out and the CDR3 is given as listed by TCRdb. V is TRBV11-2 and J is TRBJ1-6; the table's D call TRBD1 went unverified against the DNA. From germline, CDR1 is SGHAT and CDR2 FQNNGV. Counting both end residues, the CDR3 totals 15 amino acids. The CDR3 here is CTSSLGGDNNSPFHS.

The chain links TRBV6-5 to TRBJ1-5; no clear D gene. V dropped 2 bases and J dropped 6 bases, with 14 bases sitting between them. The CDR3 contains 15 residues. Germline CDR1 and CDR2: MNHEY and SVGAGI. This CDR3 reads CASSYSVQGCQPQHF. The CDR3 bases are TGTGCCAGCAGTTACAGTGTACAAGGTTGTCAGCCCCAGCATTTT.

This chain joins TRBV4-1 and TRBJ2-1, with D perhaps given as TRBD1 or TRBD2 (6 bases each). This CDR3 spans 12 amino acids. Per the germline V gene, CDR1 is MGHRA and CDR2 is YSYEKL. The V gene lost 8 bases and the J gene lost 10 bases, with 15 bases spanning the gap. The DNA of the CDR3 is TGCGCCAGCGACCGAGGGGGGCGAGAGCAGTTCTTC. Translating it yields CASDRGGREQFF.